Below, 7 T cell receptor beta chains from the same sample are listed, as sequenced in a study of CD8+CD57+ T cells in acquired aplastic anemia. Template material for TCR beta VDJ and CDR3 profiling consisted of genomic DNA. TCRdb itself ran the reads through MiXCR, one entry per CDR3 protein. The sample holds approximately 250,000 distinct CDR3 sequences, less than 85% seen once. All patients picked for sequencing had shown, by flow cytometry, an expansion of CD8+CD57+ cells. The sample taken for sequencing was sorted CD4+, CD8+, or CD8+CD57+ T cells (not recorded which) from PBMCs. The source of these receptors is a human donor with aplastic anemia.

The gene calls are TRBV2 and TRBJ2-3; D not resolved. V was trimmed by 0 bases and J by 6 bases, leaving 10 bases between them. From germline, CDR1 is SNHLY and CDR2 FYNNEI. The CDR3 covers 14 residues. The CDR3 loop is CASSEACSNDTQYF. DNA for the CDR3: TGTGCCAGCAGTGAAGCCTGTAGCAATGATACGCAGTATTTT.

The chain employs TRBV2 and TRBJ1-6; tentative D call: TRBD1 (5 bases). Germline values: CDR1 SNHLY, CDR2 FYNNEI. The CDR3 runs to 15 residues. Trimming removed 3 bases at V and 17 bases at J, with 23 bases between. The CDR3 loop reads CASSEGGRHGHLFHF. The CDR3, as DNA: TGTGCCAGCAGTGAGGGGGGGAGACATGGGCACCTCTTCCACTTT.

This chain links TRBV7-2 with TRBJ1-6; D is unresolved. Germline V CDR1 and CDR2: SGHTA, FQGNSA. The CDR3 is made up of 13 amino acids. V lost 1 base to trimming and J lost 15 bases, with 13 bases between them. Here the CDR3 reads CASSLDVRVDLHF. CDR3 bases: TGTGCCAGCAGCTTAGATGTAAGGGTGGACCTCCACTTT. The variable domain in full, with the rest retrieved from reference TRBV7-2 and TRBJ1-6, is GAGVSQSPSNKVTEKGKDVELRCDPISGHTALYWYRQSLGQGLEFLIYFQGNSAPDKSGLPSDRFSAERTGGSVSTLTIQRTQQEDSAVYLCASSLDVRVDLHFGNGTRLTVT.

V is TRBV7-3 and J is TRBJ2-1, with 7 bases that match TRBD2. Per germline, CDR1 SGHTA and CDR2 FQGTGA. CDR3 length equals 15 residues. J lost 4 bases, V lost 5 bases, and 8 bases had no gene match. For the CDR3, the DNA is TGTGCCAGCAGCCCAGATCCTAGCGGATACAATGAGCAGTTCTTC. It yields the protein CASSPDPSGYNEQFF. Full variable domain (missing parts from reference TRBV7-3 and TRBJ2-1): GAGVSQTPSNKVTEKGKYVELRCDPISGHTALYWYRQSLGQGPEFLIYFQGTGAADDSGLPNDRFFAVRPEGSVSTLKIQRTERGDSAVYLCASSPDPSGYNEQFFGPGTRLTVL.

The chain has TRBV15 and TRBJ1-3; D is undetermined. V lost 2 bases to trimming and J lost 4 bases, with 24 bases between them. The germline V gene has CDR1 LNHNV and CDR2 YYDKDF (reference sequence). This CDR3 comprises 19 residues. CDR3 protein: CATSRNSRAFGLFGNTIYF. The CDR3 coding sequence is TGTGCCACCAGCAGAAATTCCCGGGCCTTTGGACTCTTCGGAAACACCATATATTTT.

The V call is TRBV9, the J call TRBJ2-1; maybe TRBD1 (5 bases). With 3 bases removed from V and 11 bases from J, the gap between germline ends came to 15 bases. Germline V lookup: CDR1 SGDLS, CDR2 YYNGEE. This CDR3 has 13 residues. The CDR3 region has the DNA TGTGCCAGCAGCGATGGGGCAGTTACTCAGCAGTTCTTC. Its protein is CASSDGAVTQQFF.

Ten or more counts support this clonotype. The rearrangement uses TRBV7-9 and TRBJ1-1; D is undetermined. Germline V gene data show CDR1 as SEHNR and CDR2 as FQNEAQ (reference sequence). This CDR3 contains 15 residues. Trimming removed 2 bases at V and 0 bases at J, with 10 bases between. The CDR3 here is CASSLSGQMNTEAFF. CDR3 DNA sequence: TGTGCCAGCAGCTTAAGCGGTCAGATGAACACTGAAGCTTTCTTT.